One sample yielded the 27 T cell receptor beta chains listed below, sequenced in a study of a mutant IDH1 vaccine in newly diagnosed glioma. Antigen specificity for these receptors is unknown. Time point here: week 5, during vaccination. The investigators gave 300 ug of mutant IDH1 20-mer peptide in each vaccine dose, together with topical imiquimod. Here immunoSEQ multiplex PCR was the method, and the copy in TCRdb shows in-frame clones only, minus some. The data show around 58,000 clones, about 80% seen once. The sequences come from PBMCs, collected from a glioma patient whose treatment included an IDH1 peptide vaccine. The receptor source for this set is a man aged 25-45 years with glioma.

V usage is TRBV6-5 and J usage is TRBJ1-5; D not certain. The CDR3 spans 13 residues. V gave up 2 bases and J gave up 1 base, with 3 bases separating them. Germline V gene sequence: CDR1 MNHEY, CDR2 SVGAGI. CDR3 nucleotide sequence: TGTGCCAGCAGTTACAGGAGCAATCAGCCCCAGCATTTT. It is translated as CASSYRSNQPQHF.

This clone appeared once. The CDR3 DNA reads as TGTGCCAGCAGCACGACAGGGGAGTATGGCTACACCTTC. Amino acids: CASSTTGEYGYTF. The V gene is TRBV6-6, the J gene TRBJ1-2; 8 bases agree with TRBD1. Germline CDR1 and CDR2: MNHNY and SVGAGI (reference sequence). Unmatched junction bases numbered 5, after V lost 6 bases and J lost 5 bases. This CDR3 has 13 residues.

This chain links TRBV10-1 with TRBJ2-1; possible D gene TRBD2, 5 bases. Germline V gene data show CDR1 as WNHNN and CDR2 as SYGVQD (reference sequence). V lost 5 bases, J lost 10 bases, and 18 bases lay in between. The CDR3 spans 14 residues. CDR3 sequence reads: CASSSASTGKEQFF. The CDR3 DNA reads as TGCGCCAGCAGTTCGGCGTCGACGGGGAAAGAGCAGTTCTTC.

The V gene is TRBV9, the J gene TRBJ1-4; the D gene is possibly TRBD1 (5 bases). The length of the CDR3 is 15 residues. The ends were cut back, 4 bases at V and 5 bases at J, with 15 bases in the middle. CDR1 is SGDLS and CDR2 is YYNGEE in the germline V gene. The CDR3 DNA reads as TGTGCCAGCAGCCTCCGACAGTCCACGAATGAAAAACTGTTTTTT. It codes for CASSLRQSTNEKLFF. Complete variable domain (other parts from reference TRBV9 and TRBJ1-4): DSGVTQTPKHLITATGQRVTLRCSPRSGDLSVYWYQQSLDQGLQFLIQYYNGEERAKGNILERFSAQQFPDLHSELNLSSLELGDSALYFCASSLRQSTNEKLFFGSGTQLSVL.

This chain joins TRBV7-6 and TRBJ2-7, with 12 nucleotides matching TRBD2. CDR3 length: 15 residues. Germline trimming cut 6 bases from V and 2 bases from J; bases unmatched to any gene: 5. Germline assignment: CDR1 SGHVS and CDR2 FNYEAQ. CDR3 bases: TGTGCCAGCAGACCGACTAGCGGGGGACCCTACGAGCAGTACTTC. As protein: CASRPTSGGPYEQYF.

This chain uses TRBV5-6 with TRBJ2-5, with TRBD1 matching over 10 bases. After removal of 0 bases from V and 4 bases from J, the junction contained 9 bases not matched to a gene. Germline-derived CDR1 and CDR2 are SGHDT and YYEEEE. This CDR3 comprises 17 residues. For the CDR3, the DNA is TGTGCCAGCAGCTTGGATGGGGACAGGGGAAGCTTAGAGACCCAGTACTTC. Translated, it gives CASSLDGDRGSLETQYF.

A few counts support this clone. CDR3 DNA sequence: TGCGCCAGCAGCAAAGGGGGGAGACGCACAGATACGCAGTATTTT. This translates into CASSKGGRRTDTQYF. The V gene is TRBV4-1, the J gene TRBJ2-3; D assignment may be TRBD1 or TRBD2 (6 bases each). V gave up 5 bases and J gave up 1 base, with 13 bases separating them. Germline loops: CDR1 MGHRA, CDR2 YSYEKL. The CDR3 consists of 15 residues.

Only one count was recorded for this clone. The chain joins TRBV11-2 to TRBJ2-2; D may be TRBD2 (6 bases). CDR3 length: 16 amino acids. Trimming stripped 5 bases from V and 1 base from J, with 14 bases between. Looked up from germline, CDR1 is SGHAT and CDR2 is FQNNGV. The CDR3 DNA follows: TGTGCCAGCAGCCCTCTCCGGGACTTGAACACCGGGGAGCTGTTTTTT. Protein product: CASSPLRDLNTGELFF.

This chain joins TRBV18 and TRBJ2-1; 7 bases are a match to TRBD1. The CDR3 runs to 16 residues. Germline trimming cut 3 bases from V and 10 bases from J; bases unmatched to any gene: 15. The germline CDR1 and CDR2 sequences are KGHSH and LQKENI. The CDR3 nucleotides read TGTGCCAGCTCACCCAGGCCACAGGGGATTTCGATCGAGCAGTTCTTC. Translated, it gives CASSPRPQGISIEQFF. Based on the CDR3 plus reference TRBV18 and TRBJ2-1, the full variable domain is NAGVMQNPRHLVRRRGQEARLRCSPMKGHSHVYWYRQLPEEGLKFMVYLQKENIIDESGMPKERFSAEFPKEGPSILRIQQVVRGDSAAYFCASSPRPQGISIEQFFGPGTRLTVL.

V usage is TRBV28 and J usage is TRBJ2-3, with D perhaps given as TRBD1 or TRBD2 (5 bases each). V was clipped by 5 bases and J by 2 bases, with 14 bases between them. The V gene's germline CDR1 is MDHEN and CDR2 SYDVKM. The CDR3 extends over 15 amino acids. Here the CDR3 reads CASSPEGRSTDTQYF. The CDR3 bases are TGTGCCAGCAGTCCCGAGGGGAGATCCACAGATACGCAGTATTTT.

The V call is TRBV7-8, the J call TRBJ1-4; D uncertain. Germline V gives CDR1 SGHVS, CDR2 FQNEAQ. V lost 4 bases and J 8 bases, leaving 8 bases between the germline ends. The CDR3 consists of 12 residues. The CDR3 loop is CASSSAMEKLFF. The CDR3, as DNA: TGTGCCAGCAGCTCGGCAATGGAAAAACTGTTTTTT.

The rearrangement joins TRBV6-1 to TRBJ1-6; D not resolved. The CDR3 consists of 19 residues. V lost 1 base to trimming and J lost 1 base, with 17 bases between them. Per the germline V gene, CDR1 is MNHNS and CDR2 is SASEGT. In nucleotides, the CDR3 is TGTGCCAGCAGTGAAGGGTTTAGATTTTCGGAGTCCTATAATTCACCCCTCCACTTT. This encodes CASSEGFRFSESYNSPLHF.

CDR3 sequence (DNA): TGTGCCAGCAGCCCGCGACAGACCTTGAACACTGAAGCTTTCTTT. Residues: CASSPRQTLNTEAFF. The genes are TRBV14 and TRBJ1-1, with D perhaps TRBD1 (5 bases). Trimming removed 4 bases from V and 0 bases from J, with 12 bases in between. The CDR3 consists of 15 residues. Germline lookup yields CDR1 SGHDN and CDR2 FVKESK.

CDR3 sequence reads: CASSSSEETQYF. The CDR3 DNA reads as TGTGCCAGCAGCTCGTCCGAGGAGACCCAGTACTTC. V is TRBV11-3 and J is TRBJ2-5; no clear D gene. V was trimmed by 4 bases and J by 5 bases, leaving 8 bases between them. Germline V gene data show CDR1 as SGHNT and CDR2 as YENEEA. The CDR3 totals 12 residues.

The chain combines TRBV5-1 with TRBJ2-3; D is unclear. In germline, CDR1 is SGHRS, CDR2 YFSETQ. V lost 3 bases and J 1 base, leaving 9 bases between the germline ends. The CDR3 spans 14 residues. The CDR3 spells CASSSTAGTDTQYF. CDR3 nucleotide sequence: TGCGCCAGCAGCTCGACTGCAGGCACAGATACGCAGTATTTT.

The chain recombines TRBV2 with TRBJ1-1, with TRBD1 as a possible D gene (6 bases). This CDR3 has 12 residues. Germline CDR1 and CDR2: SNHLY and FYNNEI. The V and J ends lost 9 bases and 7 bases respectively, with 15 bases between them. CDR3 DNA sequence: TGTGCCAGACGAACAGGGTTTGGTGAAGCTTTCTTT. It yields the protein CARRTGFGEAFF.

This clone was observed once. The chain links TRBV7-2 to TRBJ1-1, with D tentatively TRBD1 (5 bases). CDR3 length: 15 amino acids. CDR1 is SGHTA, CDR2 FQGNSA, per germline. V lost 5 bases, J lost 6 bases, and 19 bases lay in between. In DNA form, the CDR3 reads TGTGCCAGCAGCGCTACTCCAGGGTTAGGTGCTGAAGCTTTCTTT. This translates into CASSATPGLGAEAFF. The whole variable domain, filled in from reference TRBV7-2 and TRBJ1-1, reads GAGVSQSPSNKVTEKGKDVELRCDPISGHTALYWYRQSLGQGLEFLIYFQGNSAPDKSGLPSDRFSAERTGGSVSTLTIQRTQQEDSAVYLCASSATPGLGAEAFFGQGTRLTVV.

The chain joins TRBV7-9 to TRBJ1-1; tentatively, D is TRBD1 (6 bases). Germline V CDR1 and CDR2: SEHNR, FQNEAQ (reference sequence). The V gene lost 2 bases and the J gene lost 8 bases, with 21 bases spanning the gap. This CDR3 has 16 amino acids. DNA for the CDR3: TGTGCCAGCAGCTTAACCCCGAGGGGGGCGCTTTCGGAAGCTTTCTTT. Encoded protein: CASSLTPRGALSEAFF.

This clone showed up just once. The chain joins TRBV19 to TRBJ2-1; 15 nucleotides align to TRBD2. Germline V lookup: CDR1 LNHDA, CDR2 SQIVND (reference sequence). Trimming at V came to 5 bases and at J to 6 bases, leaving 8 bases not matched to a gene. The CDR3 spans 17 residues. In DNA form, the CDR3 reads TGTGCCAGTAGTCGCCGGACTAGCGGGGGGGCCGGCAATGAGCAGTTCTTC. As protein: CASSRRTSGGAGNEQFF.

This chain uses TRBV7-9 with TRBJ2-5, with D possibly being TRBD2 (6 bases). The CDR3 is 16 amino acids. CDR1 is SEHNR, CDR2 FQNEAQ, per germline (reference sequence). V lost 6 bases to trimming and J lost 2 bases, with 19 bases between them. This CDR3 is CASSWRGGTHQETQYF. The CDR3 DNA is TGTGCCAGCAGTTGGCGTGGGGGGACCCATCAAGAGACCCAGTACTTC.

This clone was seen a single time. Other DNA sequences in the sample encode the same CDR3. The rearrangement links TRBV2 to TRBJ1-5, with a possible D match to TRBD1 (6 bases). Trimming took 4 bases from V and 3 from J, leaving 7 bases between them. The germline CDR1 and CDR2 sequences are SNHLY and FYNNEI. This CDR3 comprises 13 residues. CDR3 loop: CASSGDTNQPQHF. The CDR3 DNA sequence: TGTGCCAGCAGTGGGGACACCAATCAGCCCCAGCATTTT.

The chain joins TRBV4-1 to TRBJ2-3; 11 nucleotides match TRBD2. The CDR3 totals 19 residues. Germline CDR1 reads MGHRA; CDR2 reads YSYEKL. Trimming cost V 3 bases and J 2 bases; bases outside gene matches: 13. CDR3 residues: CASSHLSGGALGPTDTQYF. The DNA for the CDR3 is TGCGCCAGCAGCCATCTTAGCGGGGGGGCTTTGGGGCCCACAGATACGCAGTATTTT.

The V gene is TRBV19, the J gene TRBJ2-4; no firm D call. With 4 bases removed from V and 0 bases from J, the gap between germline ends came to 10 bases. Germline loops: CDR1 LNHDA, CDR2 SQIVND (reference sequence). This CDR3 is built from 15 residues. CDR3 protein: CASSNWAVAKNIQYF. The CDR3 nucleotides are TGTGCCAGTAGTAATTGGGCAGTAGCCAAAAACATTCAGTACTTC. The full variable domain, with the rest looked up from reference TRBV19 and TRBJ2-4, is DGGITQSPKYLFRKEGQNVTLSCEQNLNHDAMYWYRQDPGQGLRLIYYSQIVNDFQKGDIAEGYSVSREKKESFPLTVTSAQKNPTAFYLCASSNWAVAKNIQYFGAGTRLSVL.

The chain uses TRBV6-1 and TRBJ2-7; D gene ambiguous. The CDR3 is made up of 12 amino acids. Germline loops: CDR1 MNHNS, CDR2 SASEGT. V was cut by 2 bases and J by 6 bases, with 8 bases left in between. The CDR3, as DNA: TGTGCCAGCAGTGAACTAGGGCGCGAGCAGTACTTC. The encoded protein is CASSELGREQYF.

This chain connects TRBV2 to TRBJ1-6; the match to TRBD1 covers 9 bases. This CDR3 comprises 16 residues. With 6 bases clipped from V and 8 bases from J, the junction kept 11 bases outside the gene matches. From germline, CDR1 is SNHLY and CDR2 FYNNEI. The CDR3: CASSDGTGSFDSPLHF. The DNA of the CDR3 is TGTGCCAGCAGCGATGGGACAGGGAGTTTTGATTCACCCCTCCACTTT. The full variable domain, with the rest looked up from reference TRBV2 and TRBJ1-6, is EPEVTQTPSHQVTQMGQEVILRCVPISNHLYFYWYRQILGQKVEFLVSFYNNEISEKSEIFDDQFSVERPDGSNFTLKIRSTKLEDSAMYFCASSDGTGSFDSPLHFGNGTRLTVT.

DNA for the CDR3: TGTGCCAGCAGCGCCCGGGACAGCTATAATTCACCCCTCCACTTT. This sequence encodes CASSARDSYNSPLHF. The genes are TRBV9 and TRBJ1-6, with 7 bases that match TRBD1. Germline CDR1 is SGDLS and CDR2 is YYNGEE. The length of the CDR3 is 15 residues. The junction had 3 bases not matched to a gene; V was cut back by 3 bases and J by 3 bases.

This clone occurred once. The chain combines TRBV7-9 with TRBJ2-7; tentatively, D is TRBD1 or TRBD2 (5 bases each). Germline values: CDR1 SEHNR, CDR2 FQNEAQ (reference sequence). V dropped 4 bases and J dropped 3 bases, with 10 bases sitting between them. The CDR3 sequence is 13 residues long. The CDR3 loop is CASSWGRGYEQYF. The DNA for the CDR3 is TGTGCCAGCAGCTGGGGCCGGGGCTACGAGCAGTACTTC.